The 26 T cell receptor beta chains reported below all come from one sample, sequenced in a study of blood T cells in healthy people across ages. Together with a sample-barcoded 5' primer, a J-beta primer mix was included in a second PCR lasting about 6 to 11 cycles. TCRdb reanalysed the 5' RACE reads using MiXCR and keeps one entry per CDR3 protein. Of approximately 730,000 distinct CDR3 sequences detected, roughly 53% appear once; the ten largest clones hold 41%. Sample: blood. The receptor source for this set is a man older than 75 in good health.

Only a few counts were recorded for this clonotype. Here the CDR3 reads CASSEWAKNIQYF. CDR3 nucleotide sequence: TGTGCCAGCAGTGAATGGGCCAAAAACATTCAGTACTTC. V is TRBV25-1 and J is TRBJ2-4, with D hard to call. V was clipped by 1 base and J by 1 base, with 2 bases between them. The germline gives CDR1 MGHDK, CDR2 SYGVNS. The CDR3 is 13 residues long.

V is TRBV14 and J is TRBJ2-7; TRBD2 might be the D (6 bases). The CDR3 is 15 amino acids. The V end lost 1 base, the J end lost 3 bases, and 13 bases lay between the germline ends. The germline V gene encodes CDR1 SGHDN and CDR2 FVKESK. CDR3 sequence: CASSQAAGKNYEQYF. CDR3 nucleotides: TGTGCCAGCAGCCAAGCGGCGGGGAAGAACTACGAGCAGTACTTC. Drawing the rest from reference TRBV14 and TRBJ2-7, the complete variable domain is EAGVTQFPSHSVIEKGQTVTLRCDPISGHDNLYWYRRVMGKEIKFLLHFVKESKQDESGMPNNRFLAERTGGTYSTLKVQPAELEDSGVYFCASSQAAGKNYEQYFGPGTRLTVT.

This chain uses TRBV29-1 with TRBJ2-5; D might be TRBD1 or TRBD2, each matching 5 bases. V gave up 3 bases and J gave up 5 bases, with 13 bases separating them. This CDR3 is built from 13 residues. Germline V lookup: CDR1 SQVTM, CDR2 ANQGSEA. CDR3 in amino acids: CSVDKDWGETQYF. As DNA, the CDR3 is TGCAGCGTTGATAAGGACTGGGGGGAGACCCAGTACTTC. Drawing the rest from reference TRBV29-1 and TRBJ2-5, the complete variable domain is SAVISQKPSRDICQRGTSLTIQCQVDSQVTMMFWYRQQPGQSLTLIATANQGSEATYESGFVIDKFPISRPNLTFSTLTVSNMSPEDSSIYLCSVDKDWGETQYFGPGTRLLVL.

In its sample, this clonotype was seen a few times. The V call is TRBV3-1, the J call TRBJ2-3; D is perhaps TRBD1 or TRBD2 (5 bases each). Trimming removed 0 bases from V and 6 bases from J, with 10 bases in between. CDR3 length equals 14 residues. CDR1 is LGHDT, CDR2 YNNKEL, per germline (reference sequence). CDR3 amino acids: CASSQDPGTDTQYF. The DNA for the CDR3 is TGTGCCAGCAGCCAAGATCCCGGGACCGATACGCAGTATTTT.

This clonotype has just a few counts. The V gene is TRBV5-1, the J gene TRBJ2-7; 12 positions match TRBD2. The length of the CDR3 is 15 residues. Germline CDR1 is SGHRS and CDR2 is YFSETQ. Losses at the gene ends were 2 bases for V and 3 bases for J; bases not matched to a gene: 3. The CDR3 protein is CASSFGLAGFYEQYF. For the CDR3, the DNA is TGCGCCAGCAGCTTTGGACTAGCGGGGTTCTACGAGCAGTACTTC.

This chain links TRBV3-1 with TRBJ2-1; 8 bases fit TRBD2. Germline V gene sequence: CDR1 LGHDT, CDR2 YNNKEL (reference sequence). V lost 2 bases to trimming and J lost 12 bases; unmatched junction nucleotides: 6. CDR3 size: 13 residues. DNA for the CDR3: TGTGCCAGCAGCCAACCTAGCGGGTTAGGGCAGTTCTTC. It codes for CASSQPSGLGQFF.

Here the CDR3 DNA reads TGCAGTGCTACCAGGGGGCACCAAGAGACCCAGTACTTC. It yields the protein CSATRGHQETQYF. V is TRBV20-1 and J is TRBJ2-5; 8 positions agree with TRBD1. V dropped 4 bases and J dropped 0; count of bases not matched to a gene: 1. The CDR3 has 13 amino acids. Looked up from germline, CDR1 is DFQATT and CDR2 is SNEGSKA (reference sequence).

V and J are TRBV4-1 and TRBJ2-1; D uncertain. CDR1 is MGHRA and CDR2 is YSYEKL in the germline V gene. The CDR3 loop spans 13 amino acids. V gave up 3 bases and J gave up 9 bases, with 12 bases separating them. CDR3 residues: CASSHLYESEQFF. The CDR3 coding sequence is TGCGCCAGCAGCCATCTTTACGAAAGTGAGCAGTTCTTC.

V and J are TRBV6-1 and TRBJ2-4, with D possibly being TRBD2 (5 bases). CDR1 is MNHNS, CDR2 SASEGT, per germline. V lost 5 bases, J lost 6 bases, and 14 bases lay in between. The length of the CDR3 is 14 residues. The CDR3 nucleotides are TGTGCCAGCAGTCGCGAGGGAGCGAGAAACATTCAGTACTTC. Translation: CASSREGARNIQYF.

This clonotype was recorded a few times. V and J are TRBV5-1 and TRBJ1-6; no reliable D call. The V end was cut by 0 bases, the J end by 7 bases, with 17 bases between. CDR1 is SGHRS and CDR2 is YFSETQ in the germline V gene. The CDR3 spans 17 residues. CDR3 residues: CASSLETAVRPNSPLHF. The CDR3 DNA follows: TGCGCCAGCAGCTTGGAAACGGCCGTACGGCCCAATTCACCCCTCCACTTT.

The chain recombines TRBV4-1 with TRBJ1-2, with a tentative D call TRBD1 (6 bases). Germline V gives CDR1 MGHRA, CDR2 YSYEKL. V was cut by 1 base and J by 2 bases, with 17 bases left in between. The CDR3 is 17 amino acids. The CDR3 DNA is TGCGCCAGCAGCCAAGTCTTGGGGGCTCAAGCGAACTATGGCTACACCTTC. This gives the protein CASSQVLGAQANYGYTF.

In this sample, this clonotype turned up once. The genes are TRBV10-3 and TRBJ1-2, with 10 positions matching TRBD1. CDR1 and CDR2 from the germline V gene are ENHRY and SYGVKD. The CDR3 length is 13 residues. With V trimmed by 10 bases and J by 2 bases, 4 bases remained unmatched. The CDR3 spells CATGTGANYGYTF. CDR3 in DNA: TGTGCCACCGGGACAGGGGCCAACTATGGCTACACCTTC.

The chain has TRBV19 and TRBJ2-3; TRBD2 is a possible D gene (5 bases). Germline V gene data show CDR1 as LNHDA and CDR2 as SQIVND (reference sequence). The V end lost 3 bases, the J end lost 0 bases, and 10 bases lay between the germline ends. This CDR3 contains 15 residues. CDR3 region: CASSMGGLSTDTQYF. The CDR3, as DNA: TGTGCCAGTAGTATGGGCGGGCTTAGCACAGATACGCAGTATTTT.

Only one count was recorded for this clonotype. One end of the junction is discordant with germline, which a read error may explain. The V and J genes are TRBV29-1 and TRBJ2-7; TRBD2 agrees at 11 bases. Near its end, the DNA agrees better with TRBJ2-1, so the J call may be wrong. The CDR3 loop spans 15 amino acids. CDR1 SQVTM and CDR2 ANQGSEA come from the germline V gene. CDR3 amino acids: CSVRLAGQYYKEQFF. CDR3 sequence (DNA): TGCAGCGTAAGACTAGCGGGGCAATACTACAAGGAGCAGTTCTTC.

The chain combines TRBV6-5 with TRBJ2-1, with 13 nucleotides matching TRBD2. This CDR3 contains 19 residues. J was trimmed by 5 bases and V by 0 bases; bases with no gene match: 10. CDR1 is MNHEY, CDR2 SVGAGI, per germline. The DNA of the CDR3 is TGTGCCAGCAGTTACTCGGGACTAGCGGGAAGTTGGGGCCACAATGAGCAGTTCTTC. This gives the protein CASSYSGLAGSWGHNEQFF.

As for this clonotype: This may stem from a read error, because a much larger clone lies one nucleotide away. V gene TRBV29-1 combines with J gene TRBJ2-5, with D unresolved. Trimming left V 3 bases short and J 4 bases short, with 12 bases between. Germline V gene lookup returns CDR1 SQVTM and CDR2 ANQGSEA. The CDR3 sequence is 13 residues long. The CDR3 spells CSVEARRRETQYF. In DNA form, the CDR3 reads TGCAGCGTTGAGGCGCGGCGAAGAGAGACCCAGTACTTC.

This clonotype was detected only a few times. The rearrangement uses TRBV20-1 and TRBJ1-2; D might be TRBD1 (5 bases). The CDR3 sequence is 14 residues long. Germline V gene sequence: CDR1 DFQATT, CDR2 SNEGSKA (reference sequence). V was shortened by 3 bases and J by 2 bases, with 13 bases between the two germline ends. The CDR3 DNA is TGCAGTGCTAGTACGAACAGGAGAAACTATGGCTACACCTTC. Its protein is CSASTNRRNYGYTF.

V is TRBV29-1 and J is TRBJ1-2; TRBD1 matches 7 bases. With V trimmed by 2 bases and J by 8 bases, 5 bases remained unmatched. In germline, CDR1 is SQVTM, CDR2 ANQGSEA. The CDR3 is 12 amino acids. The CDR3 here is CSVERGREGYTF. The CDR3 nucleotides are TGCAGCGTTGAAAGGGGGCGCGAGGGCTACACCTTC.

This clonotype was seen once. The chain links TRBV20-1 to TRBJ2-7, with 7 bases matching TRBD2. Losses at the gene ends were 3 bases for V and 0 bases for J; bases not matched to a gene: 8. The CDR3 is 15 residues long. CDR1 is DFQATT, CDR2 SNEGSKA, per germline (reference sequence). The CDR3 loop reads CSASSGRASSYEQYF. The CDR3 DNA follows: TGCAGTGCTAGTTCGGGGAGGGCCAGCTCCTACGAGCAGTACTTC.

The chain recombines TRBV7-9 with TRBJ1-1; 8 positions agree with TRBD1. The CDR3 loop spans 15 amino acids. Germline CDR1 SEHNR, CDR2 FQNEAQ (reference sequence). Trimming cost V 5 bases and J 4 bases; bases outside gene matches: 9. The CDR3 here is CASSRDRPAGTEAFF. CDR3 nucleotides: TGTGCCAGCAGCCGGGACAGGCCTGCGGGCACTGAAGCTTTCTTT.

This chain uses TRBV6-1 with TRBJ1-6; 7 bases are shared with TRBD1. V trimming: 5 bases; J trimming: 14 bases; junction bases outside the gene matches: 6. The CDR3 is 12 amino acids. Germline CDR1 reads MNHNS; CDR2 reads SASEGT. As DNA, the CDR3 is TGTGCCAGCAGTTTGGACAGGTCTTCCCTCCACTTT. The encoded protein is CASSLDRSSLHF.

This chain uses TRBV4-2 with TRBJ2-7; D perhaps matches TRBD1 (6 bases). V dropped 4 bases and J dropped 3 bases, with 22 bases sitting between them. The CDR3 extends over 17 amino acids. Germline V CDR1 and CDR2: LGHNA, YNFKEQ. The CDR3 DNA sequence: TGTGCCAGCAGCCCCTGGGGGCCACTGACTCTGGACTACGAGCAGTACTTC. As protein: CASSPWGPLTLDYEQYF.

This clonotype has only a few counts. The junction departs from the called germline gene at one end, perhaps through a read error. The J gene is TRBJ2-5, the V gene TRBV5-1; 7 nucleotides match TRBD1. The CDR3 sequence is 14 residues long. The germline V gene has CDR1 SGHRS and CDR2 YFSETQ. CDR3 DNA: TGTGCCAGCAGCTTAGACAGGGCCCAAGAGACCCAGTACTTC. Its translation: CASSLDRAQETQYF.

The V call is TRBV27, the J call TRBJ2-5; D is perhaps TRBD1 (6 bases). Matching the DNA end better, TRBJ2-7 makes the J call doubtful. The germline V gene has CDR1 MNHEY and CDR2 SMNVEV (reference sequence). CDR3 length: 13 residues. The CDR3 region is CASSSRGTYEQYF. The CDR3 nucleotides are TGTGCCAGCAGCTCCAGGGGAACCTACGAGCAGTACTTC.

This clonotype was observed a handful of times. CDR3 bases: TGCAGTGCTGAACGCGACGAGCAGTACTTC. It yields the protein CSAERDEQYF. V gene TRBV20-1 combines with J gene TRBJ2-4; D gene ambiguous. The J call is doubtful: the DNA matches TRBJ2-7 better. CDR1 and CDR2 from the germline V gene are DFQATT and SNEGSKA (reference sequence). This CDR3 spans 10 amino acids.

Only one count was recorded for this clonotype. The chain employs TRBV5-1 and TRBJ1-4; 9 nucleotides match TRBD1. This CDR3 has 14 amino acids. V trimming: 5 bases; J trimming: 8 bases; junction bases outside the gene matches: 7. Germline loops: CDR1 SGHRS, CDR2 YFSETQ. Here the CDR3 reads CASSAGTGREKLFF. The CDR3, as DNA: TGCGCCAGCAGTGCCGGGACAGGGAGGGAAAAACTGTTTTTT.